This record covers a single TCR beta chain. The antigen is not known. The data derive from a study of cytomegalovirus exposure and HLA in healthy donors. Overall study findings and caveats: 87-base-pair reads could not separate some V segments, including TRBV6-2 and TRBV6-3. The authors listed some 160 TCR beta chains as cytomegalovirus-associated. Reportedly, TCR beta sequences accurately predicted HLA-A and HLA-B alleles in most subjects.

Germline loops: CDR1 SGHNT, CDR2 YENEEA. V was clipped by 6 bases and J by 3 bases, with 18 bases between them. The CDR3 has 16 residues. PCR primers comprised 60 Vbeta and 13 Jbeta primers. Sequencing was performed with immunoSEQ multiplex PCR; in TCRdb, only in-frame clones are kept and a portion is missing. The sample has 98,000 or so clones, about 70% seen once; the top ten hold 7.5% to 9.5%. The receptor comes from a human donor in good health. The chain has TRBV11-3 and TRBJ2-1; D possibly corresponds to TRBD2 (6 bases). Specimen: PBMCs. The CDR3 DNA reads as TGTGCCAGCAGTCCAGGCCCGGGAGTTAGCTACAATGAGCAGTTCTTC. Translating it yields CASSPGPGVSYNEQFF.